This T cell receptor (beta chain) emerged from a study of T cells in Graves' hyperthyroidism and ophthalmopathy. Study context: Peripheral blood collection took place at initial diagnosis, before any treatment. General study findings and limits: Stable hyperthyroidism was separated from ophthalmopathy by a model based on 13 V-J features. In validation, the model predicted ophthalmopathy. These predictions came a median approximately 6.5 months before onset.

The V end lost 8 bases, the J end lost 0 bases, and 5 bases lay between the germline ends. The CDR3 contains 13 residues. In germline, CDR1 is MNHNS, CDR2 SASEGT. With respect to this clonotype: Its antigen remains unknown.

TCR beta CDR3 region amplification was performed from RNA transcripts. Using the HTBI primer set, a first-round RT-PCR was run on the TCR CDR3. TCRdb re-called the multiplex PCR reads with MiXCR, one entry per CDR3 protein. The sample records more than 300,000 distinct CDR3 sequences, 14% being singletons. Patients aged 18 to 65 had newly diagnosed hyperthyroidism of under 2 months' duration. The clonotype originates from a woman in her fifties or sixties with Graves' hyperthyroidism. Sequencing was performed on blood. The chain is built from TRBV6-1 and TRBJ2-6; D is unclear. CDR3 nucleotides: TGTGCCAGCCATTCCTCTGGGGCCAACGTCCTGACTTTC. Protein: CASHSSGANVLTF.